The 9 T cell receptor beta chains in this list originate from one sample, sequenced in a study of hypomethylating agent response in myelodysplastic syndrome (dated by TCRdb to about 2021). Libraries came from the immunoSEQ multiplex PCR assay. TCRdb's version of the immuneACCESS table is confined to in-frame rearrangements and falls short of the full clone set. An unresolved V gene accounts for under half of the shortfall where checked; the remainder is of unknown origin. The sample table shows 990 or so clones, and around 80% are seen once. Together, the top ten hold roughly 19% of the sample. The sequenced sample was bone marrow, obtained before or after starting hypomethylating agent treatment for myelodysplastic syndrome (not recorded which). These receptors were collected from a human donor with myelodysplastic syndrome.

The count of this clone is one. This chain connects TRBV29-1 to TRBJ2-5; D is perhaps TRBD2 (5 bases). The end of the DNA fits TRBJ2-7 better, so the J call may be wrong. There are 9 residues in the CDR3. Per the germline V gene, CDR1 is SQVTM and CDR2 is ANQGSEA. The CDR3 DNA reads TGCAGAGAGGCGGGCGAGCAGTACTTC. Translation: CREAGEQYF.

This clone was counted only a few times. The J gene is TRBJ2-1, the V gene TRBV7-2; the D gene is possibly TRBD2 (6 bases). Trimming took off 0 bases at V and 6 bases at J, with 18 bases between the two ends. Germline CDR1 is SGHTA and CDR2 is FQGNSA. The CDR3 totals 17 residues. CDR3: CASSLAGSGALFNEQFF. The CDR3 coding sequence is TGTGCCAGCAGCTTAGCGGGATCGGGAGCCCTCTTCAATGAGCAGTTCTTC.

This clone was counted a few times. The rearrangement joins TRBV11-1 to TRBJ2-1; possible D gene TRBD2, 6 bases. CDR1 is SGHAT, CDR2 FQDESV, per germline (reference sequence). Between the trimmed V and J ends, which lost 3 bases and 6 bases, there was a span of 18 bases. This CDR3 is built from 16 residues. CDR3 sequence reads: CASSFLAGMGSNEQFF. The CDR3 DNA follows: TGTGCCAGCAGCTTCTTGGCGGGGATGGGGTCCAATGAGCAGTTCTTC.

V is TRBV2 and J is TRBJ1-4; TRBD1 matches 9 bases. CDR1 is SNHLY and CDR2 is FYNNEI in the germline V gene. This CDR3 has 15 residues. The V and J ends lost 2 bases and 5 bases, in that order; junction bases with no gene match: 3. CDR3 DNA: TGTGCCAGCAGTGAATGGGGGACAGGGAATGAAAAACTGTTTTTT. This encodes CASSEWGTGNEKLFF.

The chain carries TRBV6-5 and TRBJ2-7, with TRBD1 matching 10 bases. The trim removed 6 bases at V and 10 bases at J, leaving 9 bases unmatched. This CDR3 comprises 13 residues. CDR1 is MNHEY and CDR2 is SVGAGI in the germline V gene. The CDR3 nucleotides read TGTGCCAGCAGGCAAACCGGGACAGGGGTACAGTACTTC. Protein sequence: CASRQTGTGVQYF.

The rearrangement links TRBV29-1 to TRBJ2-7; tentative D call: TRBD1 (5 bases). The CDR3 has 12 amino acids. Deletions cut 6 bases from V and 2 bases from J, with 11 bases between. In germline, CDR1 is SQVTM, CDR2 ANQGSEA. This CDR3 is CSVKGATYEQYF. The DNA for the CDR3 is TGCAGCGTCAAAGGGGCCACCTACGAGCAGTACTTC.

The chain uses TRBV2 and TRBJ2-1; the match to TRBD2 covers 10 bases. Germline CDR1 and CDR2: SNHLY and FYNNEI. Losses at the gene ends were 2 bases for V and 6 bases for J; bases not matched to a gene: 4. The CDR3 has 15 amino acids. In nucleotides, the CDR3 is TGTGCCAGCAGTGAACTACTAGCGGGAATCAATGAGCAGTTCTTC. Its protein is CASSELLAGINEQFF.

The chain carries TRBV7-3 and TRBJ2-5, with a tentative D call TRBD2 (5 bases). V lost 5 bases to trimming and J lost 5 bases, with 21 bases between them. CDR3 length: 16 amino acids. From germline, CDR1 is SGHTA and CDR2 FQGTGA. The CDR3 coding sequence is TGTGCCAGCAGCCCAGGAGAACTAGTACTTACGGAGACCCAGTACTTC. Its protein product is CASSPGELVLTETQYF.

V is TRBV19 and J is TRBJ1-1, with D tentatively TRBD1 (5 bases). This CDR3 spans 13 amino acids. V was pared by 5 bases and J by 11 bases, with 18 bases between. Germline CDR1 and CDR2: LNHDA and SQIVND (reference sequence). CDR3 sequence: CASSPDGPRGAFF. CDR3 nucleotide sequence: TGTGCCAGTAGTCCGGACGGCCCCCGGGGCGCTTTCTTT.